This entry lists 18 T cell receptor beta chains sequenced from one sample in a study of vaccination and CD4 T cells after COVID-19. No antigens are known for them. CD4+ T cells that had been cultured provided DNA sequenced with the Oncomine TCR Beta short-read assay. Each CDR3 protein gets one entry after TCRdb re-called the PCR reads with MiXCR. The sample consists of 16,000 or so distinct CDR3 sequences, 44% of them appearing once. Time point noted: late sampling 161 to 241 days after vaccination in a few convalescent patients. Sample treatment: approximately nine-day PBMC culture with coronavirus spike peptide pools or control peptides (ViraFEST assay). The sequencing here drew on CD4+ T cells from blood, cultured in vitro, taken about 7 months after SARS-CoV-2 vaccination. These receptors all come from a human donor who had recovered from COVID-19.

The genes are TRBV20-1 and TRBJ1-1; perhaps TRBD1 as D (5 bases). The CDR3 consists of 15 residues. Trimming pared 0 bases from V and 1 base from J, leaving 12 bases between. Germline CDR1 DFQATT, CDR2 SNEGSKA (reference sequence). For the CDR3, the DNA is TGCAGTGCTAGAGATGCACAGGCTACGAACACTGAAGCTTTCTTT. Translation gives CSARDAQATNTEAFF.

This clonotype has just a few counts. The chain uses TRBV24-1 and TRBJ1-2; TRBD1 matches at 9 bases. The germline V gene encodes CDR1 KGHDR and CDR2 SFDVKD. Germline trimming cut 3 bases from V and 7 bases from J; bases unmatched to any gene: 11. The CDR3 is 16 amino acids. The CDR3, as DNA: TGTGCCACCAGTGATGCCACTCCGGGACAGGGCCCTGGCTACACCTTC. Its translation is CATSDATPGQGPGYTF.

The CDR3, as DNA: TGTGCCAGCAGCAGACTAGGCTACGAGCAGTACTTC. It encodes CASSRLGYEQYF. The V and J genes are TRBV11-3 and TRBJ2-7, with D possibly being TRBD2 (6 bases). CDR3 length equals 12 residues. Trimming cost V 5 bases and J 3 bases, with 8 bases left between them. Germline CDR1 SGHNT, CDR2 YENEEA.

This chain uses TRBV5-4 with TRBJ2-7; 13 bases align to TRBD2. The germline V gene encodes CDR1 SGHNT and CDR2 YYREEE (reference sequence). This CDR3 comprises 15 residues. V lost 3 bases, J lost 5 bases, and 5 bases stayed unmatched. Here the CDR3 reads CASSSTGLAGNEQYF. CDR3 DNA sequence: TGTGCCAGCAGCTCCACGGGACTAGCGGGGAACGAGCAGTACTTC.

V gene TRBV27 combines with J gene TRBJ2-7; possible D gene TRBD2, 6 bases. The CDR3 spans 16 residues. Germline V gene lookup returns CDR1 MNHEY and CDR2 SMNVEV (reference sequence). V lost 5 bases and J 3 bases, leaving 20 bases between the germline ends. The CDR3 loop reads CASSPGEGTFLYEQYF. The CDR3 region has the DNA TGTGCCAGCAGTCCGGGCGAGGGGACTTTCCTCTACGAGCAGTACTTC.

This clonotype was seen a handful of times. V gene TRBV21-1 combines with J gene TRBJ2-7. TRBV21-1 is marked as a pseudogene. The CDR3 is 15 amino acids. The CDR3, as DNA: TGTGCCAGCAGCAAAGTGACTGATAAATCCTACGAGCAGTACTTC. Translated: CASSKVTDKSYEQYF.

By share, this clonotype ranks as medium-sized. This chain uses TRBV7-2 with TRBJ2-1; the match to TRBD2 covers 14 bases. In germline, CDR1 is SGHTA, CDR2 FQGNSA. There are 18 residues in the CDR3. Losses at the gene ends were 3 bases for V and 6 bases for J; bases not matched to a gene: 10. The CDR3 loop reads CASSFLPGLAGDPNEQFF. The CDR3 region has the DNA TGTGCCAGCAGCTTCCTACCGGGACTAGCGGGAGATCCCAATGAGCAGTTCTTC.

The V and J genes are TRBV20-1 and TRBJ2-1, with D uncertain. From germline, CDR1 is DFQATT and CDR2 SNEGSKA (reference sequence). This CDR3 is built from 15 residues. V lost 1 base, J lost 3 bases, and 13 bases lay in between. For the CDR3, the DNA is TGCAGTGCTAGAGCGAGGCACCTATTCTACAATGAGCAGTTCTTC. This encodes CSARARHLFYNEQFF.

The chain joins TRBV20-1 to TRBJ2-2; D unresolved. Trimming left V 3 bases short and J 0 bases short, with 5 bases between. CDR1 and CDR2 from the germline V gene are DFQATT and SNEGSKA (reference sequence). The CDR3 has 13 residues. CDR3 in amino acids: CSASGANTGELFF. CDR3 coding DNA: TGCAGTGCTAGCGGTGCGAACACCGGGGAGCTGTTTTTT.

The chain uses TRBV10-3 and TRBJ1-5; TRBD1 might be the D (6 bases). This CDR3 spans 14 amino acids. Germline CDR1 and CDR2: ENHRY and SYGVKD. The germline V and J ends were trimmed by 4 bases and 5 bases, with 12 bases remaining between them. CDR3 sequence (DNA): TGTGCCATCAGTGCACGGCCAGGGGATCAGCCCCAGCATTTT. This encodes CAISARPGDQPQHF.

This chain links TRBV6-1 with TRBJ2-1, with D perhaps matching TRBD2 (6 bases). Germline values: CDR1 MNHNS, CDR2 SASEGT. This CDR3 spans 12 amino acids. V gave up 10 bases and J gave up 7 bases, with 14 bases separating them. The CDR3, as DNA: TGTGCCACCATAGGGACTGCGAATGAGCAGTTCTTC. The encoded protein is CATIGTANEQFF.

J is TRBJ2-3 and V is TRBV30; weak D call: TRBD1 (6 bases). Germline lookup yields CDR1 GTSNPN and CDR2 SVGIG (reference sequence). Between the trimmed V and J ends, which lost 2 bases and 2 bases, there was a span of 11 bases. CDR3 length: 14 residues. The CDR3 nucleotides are TGTGCCTGGAGTCCCAAGGGGGACACAGATACGCAGTATTTT. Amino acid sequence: CAWSPKGDTDTQYF.

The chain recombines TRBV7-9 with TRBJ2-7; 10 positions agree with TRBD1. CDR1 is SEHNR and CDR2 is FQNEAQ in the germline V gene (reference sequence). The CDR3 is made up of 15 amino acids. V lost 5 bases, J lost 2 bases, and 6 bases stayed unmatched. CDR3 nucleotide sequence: TGTGCCAGCAGCCGCGGACAGGGGGTCACCTACGAGCAGTACTTC. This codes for CASSRGQGVTYEQYF. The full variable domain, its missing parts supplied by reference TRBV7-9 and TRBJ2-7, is DTGVSQNPRHKITKRGQNVTFRCDPISEHNRLYWYRQTLGQGPEFLTYFQNEAQLEKSRLLSDRFSAERPKGSFSTLEIQRTEQGDSAMYLCASSRGQGVTYEQYFGPGTRLTVT.

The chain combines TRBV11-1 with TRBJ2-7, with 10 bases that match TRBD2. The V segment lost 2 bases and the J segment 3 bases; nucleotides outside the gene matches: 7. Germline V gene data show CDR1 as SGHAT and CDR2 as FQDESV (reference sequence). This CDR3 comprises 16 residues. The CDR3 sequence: CASSLLGTSVYYEQYF. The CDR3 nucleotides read TGTGCCAGCAGCTTACTCGGGACTAGCGTTTACTACGAGCAGTACTTC.

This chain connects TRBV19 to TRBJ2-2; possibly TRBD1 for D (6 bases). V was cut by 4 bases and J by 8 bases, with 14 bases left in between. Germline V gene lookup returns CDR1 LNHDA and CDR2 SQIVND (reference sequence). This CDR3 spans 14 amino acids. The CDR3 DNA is TGTGCCAGTAGTAGGGGGCCCCCCACTGGGGAGCTGTTTTTT. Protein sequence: CASSRGPPTGELFF.

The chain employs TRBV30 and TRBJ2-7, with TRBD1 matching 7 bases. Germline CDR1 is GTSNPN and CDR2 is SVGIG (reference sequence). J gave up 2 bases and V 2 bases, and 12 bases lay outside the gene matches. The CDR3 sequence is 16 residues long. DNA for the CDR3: TGTGCCTGGAGTACAAAGAGACGTCAGGGGGCCTACGAGCAGTACTTC. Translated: CAWSTKRRQGAYEQYF.

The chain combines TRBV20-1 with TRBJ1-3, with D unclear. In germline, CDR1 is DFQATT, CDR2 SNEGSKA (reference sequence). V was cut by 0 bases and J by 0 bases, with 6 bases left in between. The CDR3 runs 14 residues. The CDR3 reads CSARDGRSGNTIYF. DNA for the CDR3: TGCAGTGCTAGAGACGGCCGCTCTGGAAACACCATATATTTT.

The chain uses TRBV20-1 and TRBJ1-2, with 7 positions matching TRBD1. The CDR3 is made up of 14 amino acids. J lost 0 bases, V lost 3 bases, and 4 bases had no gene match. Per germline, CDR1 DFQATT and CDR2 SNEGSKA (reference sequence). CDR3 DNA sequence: TGCAGTGCTAGTCCTCAGGGGGCTAACTATGGCTACACCTTC. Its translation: CSASPQGANYGYTF.